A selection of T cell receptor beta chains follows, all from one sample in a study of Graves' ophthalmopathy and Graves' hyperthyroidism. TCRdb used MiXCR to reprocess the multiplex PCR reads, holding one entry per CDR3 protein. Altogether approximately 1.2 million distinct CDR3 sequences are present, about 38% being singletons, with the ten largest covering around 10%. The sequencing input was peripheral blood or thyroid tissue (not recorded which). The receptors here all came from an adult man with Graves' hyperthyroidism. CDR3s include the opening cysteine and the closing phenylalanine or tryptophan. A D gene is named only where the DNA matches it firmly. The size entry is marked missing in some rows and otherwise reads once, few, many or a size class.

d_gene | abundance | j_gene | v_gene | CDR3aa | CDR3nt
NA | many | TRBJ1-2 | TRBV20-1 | CSSRAPANYGYTF | TGCAGCAGCAGGGCCCCCGCCAACTATGGCTACACCTTC
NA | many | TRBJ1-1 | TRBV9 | CASSVEGHGRTEAFF | TGTGCCAGCAGCGTAGAGGGGCACGGGCGGACTGAAGCTTTCTTT
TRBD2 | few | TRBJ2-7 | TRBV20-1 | CSARVGYKLAGYEQYF | TGCAGTGCTAGAGTCGGGTATAAACTAGCGGGCTACGAGCAGTACTTC
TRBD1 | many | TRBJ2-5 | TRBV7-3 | CASSLGTGGDQETQYF | TGTGCCAGCAGCTTAGGGACAGGGGGCGATCAAGAGACCCAGTACTTC
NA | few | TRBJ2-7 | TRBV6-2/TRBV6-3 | CASSYRFGTPSYEQYF | TGTGCCAGCAGTTACCGTTTCGGGACCCCCTCCTACGAGCAGTACTTC
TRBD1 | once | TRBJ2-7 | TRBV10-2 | CASSPTGVSHEQYF | TGTGCCAGCAGCCCAACAGGGGTGTCCCACGAGCAGTACTTC
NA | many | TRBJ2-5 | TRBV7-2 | CASSFRRTKSGGTQYF | TGTGCCAGCAGCTTCAGGCGGACTAAGTCTGGAGGGACCCAGTACTTC
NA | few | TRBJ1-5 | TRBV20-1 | CSAQTGPESQPQHF | TGCAGTGCCCAAACAGGTCCTGAGAGTCAGCCCCAGCATTTT
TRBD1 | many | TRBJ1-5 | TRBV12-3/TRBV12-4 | CASSRTGQLNQPQHF | TGTGCCAGCAGCCGGACGGGACAGTTGAATCAGCCCCAGCATTTT
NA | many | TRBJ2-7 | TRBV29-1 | CSVSQGYEQYF | TGCAGCGTTTCACAGGGTTACGAGCAGTACTTC
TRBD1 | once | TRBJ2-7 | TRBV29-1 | CSLLGQGYEQYF | TGCAGCCTCCTAGGACAGGGCTACGAGCAGTACTTC
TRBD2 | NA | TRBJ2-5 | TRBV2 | CASSGGLAGGPRETQYF | TGTGCCAGCAGTGGTGGACTAGCGGGAGGGCCACGGGAGACCCAGTACTTC
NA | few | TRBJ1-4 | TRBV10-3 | CASSKAGIGNEKLFF | TGTGCCAGCAGCAAAGCGGGGATCGGTAATGAAAAACTGTTTTTT
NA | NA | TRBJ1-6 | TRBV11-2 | CASSLDGVESPLHF | TGTGCCAGCAGCTTAGACGGTGTAGAGTCACCCCTCCACTTT
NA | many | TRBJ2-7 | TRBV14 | CASNPGGWSSYEQYF | TGTGCCAGCAACCCGGGCGGTTGGTCCTCCTACGAGCAGTACTTC
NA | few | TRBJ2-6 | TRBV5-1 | CASSLASGTGGFSGANVLTF | TGCGCCAGCAGCTTGGCCTCCGGGACTGGCGGATTTTCTGGGGCCAACGTCCTGACTTTC
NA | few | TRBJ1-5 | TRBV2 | CASSGQVRNQPQHF | TGTGCCAGCAGTGGACAGGTTCGGAATCAGCCCCAGCATTTT
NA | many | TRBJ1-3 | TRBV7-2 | CASSTQGYGNTIYF | TGTGCCAGCAGCACACAGGGCTATGGAAACACCATATATTTT
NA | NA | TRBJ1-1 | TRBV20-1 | CSALKGAIEAFF | TGCAGTGCCCTAAAGGGTGCAATCGAAGCTTTCTTT
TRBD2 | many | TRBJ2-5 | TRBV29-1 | CSVEKTSGGAEETQYF | TGCAGCGTTGAAAAGACTAGCGGGGGGGCCGAGGAGACCCAGTACTTC
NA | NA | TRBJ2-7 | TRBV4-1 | CASSQERFTNYEQYF | TGCGCCAGCAGCCAGGAACGGTTCACTAACTACGAGCAGTACTTC
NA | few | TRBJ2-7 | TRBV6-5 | CASSTSDGIYEQYF | TGTGCCAGCAGTACCTCCGACGGAATCTACGAGCAGTACTTC
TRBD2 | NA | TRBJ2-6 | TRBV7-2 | CASSSTSGRTNVLTF | TGTGCCAGCAGCTCGACTAGCGGGAGGACCAACGTCCTGACTTTC
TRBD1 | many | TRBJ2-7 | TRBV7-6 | CASSTGQGNSEQYF | TGTGCCAGCAGCACGGGACAGGGGAACTCCGAGCAGTACTTC
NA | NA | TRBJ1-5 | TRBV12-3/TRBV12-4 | CASSRTYDQPQHF | TGTGCCAGCAGTCGGACATATGATCAGCCCCAGCATTTT
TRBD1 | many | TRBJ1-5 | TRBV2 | CASRETGANNQPQHF | TGTGCCAGCAGGGAAACAGGGGCGAACAATCAGCCCCAGCATTTT
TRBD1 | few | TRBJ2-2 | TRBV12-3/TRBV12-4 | CASSAAGGIGELFF | TGTGCCAGCAGCGCCGCAGGGGGTATCGGGGAGCTGTTTTTT
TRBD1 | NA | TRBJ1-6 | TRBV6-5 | CASSLSRGQGLSSPLHF | TGTGCCAGCAGTTTATCCCGTGGACAGGGGTTGAGTTCACCCCTCCACTTT
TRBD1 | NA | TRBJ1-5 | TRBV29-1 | CSLGQSNQPQHF | TGCAGTCTGGGACAGAGCAATCAGCCCCAGCATTTT
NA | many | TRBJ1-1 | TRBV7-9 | CASSLEGEAFF | TGTGCCAGCAGCCTCGAGGGGGAAGCTTTCTTT
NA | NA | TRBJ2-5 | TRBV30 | CAWSVRGTQYF | TGTGCCTGGAGTGTAAGGGGGACCCAGTACTTC
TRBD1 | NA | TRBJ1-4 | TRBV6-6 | CASTPTGGPNEKLFF | TGTGCCAGCACACCGACAGGGGGGCCTAATGAAAAACTGTTTTTT
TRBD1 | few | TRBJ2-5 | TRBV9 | CASSVAGGLETQYF | TGTGCCAGCAGCGTAGCAGGGGGTTTAGAGACCCAGTACTTC
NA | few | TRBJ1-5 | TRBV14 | CASSQSGGRNQPQHF | TGTGCCAGCAGCCAATCCGGGGGTCGGAATCAGCCCCAGCATTTT
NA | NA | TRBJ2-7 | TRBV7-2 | CASSSLSGPSTLYF | TGTGCCAGCAGCTCATTATCCGGGCCCAGTACTCTCTACTTC
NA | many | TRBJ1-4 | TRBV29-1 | CSVVGQGEDNEKLFF | TGCAGCGTTGTGGGTCAGGGTGAGGATAATGAAAAACTGTTTTTT
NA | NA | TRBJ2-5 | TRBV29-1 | CSSEAVETQYF | TGCAGCAGTGAAGCTGTAGAGACCCAGTACTTC
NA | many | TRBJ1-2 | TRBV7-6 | CASSLGDSGYGYTF | TGTGCCAGCAGCTTAGGCGACTCGGGTTATGGCTACACCTTC
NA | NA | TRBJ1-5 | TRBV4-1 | CASSQDARGQPQHF | TGCGCCAGCAGCCAAGATGCCCGGGGTCAGCCCCAGCATTTT
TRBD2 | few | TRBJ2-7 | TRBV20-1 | CSAFKTSRLSYEQYF | TGCAGTGCTTTTAAGACTAGCCGACTTTCCTACGAGCAGTACTTC
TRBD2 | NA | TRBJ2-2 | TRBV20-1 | CSARDTSSGITGELFF | TGCAGTGCTAGAGATACGTCTAGCGGGATAACCGGGGAGCTGTTTTTT
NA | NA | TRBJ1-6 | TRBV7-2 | CASSRLHF | TGTGCCAGCAGCCGGCTCCACTTT
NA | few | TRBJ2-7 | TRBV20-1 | CSARGLAGGHEQYF | TGCAGTGCTAGGGGTTTAGCTGGAGGTCACGAGCAGTACTTC
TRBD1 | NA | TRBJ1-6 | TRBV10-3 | CAISDGGTGDSPLHF | TGTGCCATCAGTGATGGGGGGACAGGGGATTCACCCCTCCACTTT
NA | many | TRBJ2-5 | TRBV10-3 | CAITRDSTQETQYF | TGTGCCATCACCCGGGACTCAACACAAGAGACCCAGTACTTC
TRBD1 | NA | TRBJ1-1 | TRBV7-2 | CASSQGTGGRAEAFF | TGTGCCAGCAGCCAGGGGACAGGGGGGCGCGCTGAAGCTTTCTTT